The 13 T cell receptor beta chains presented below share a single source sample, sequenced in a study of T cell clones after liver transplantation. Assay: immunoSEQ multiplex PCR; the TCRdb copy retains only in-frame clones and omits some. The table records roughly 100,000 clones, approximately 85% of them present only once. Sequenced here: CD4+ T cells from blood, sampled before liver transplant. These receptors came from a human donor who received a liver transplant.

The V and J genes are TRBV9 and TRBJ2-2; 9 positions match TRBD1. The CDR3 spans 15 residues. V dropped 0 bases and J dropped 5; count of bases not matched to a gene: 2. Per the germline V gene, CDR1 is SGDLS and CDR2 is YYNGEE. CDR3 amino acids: CASSVEGTGTGELFF. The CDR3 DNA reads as TGTGCCAGCAGCGTAGAGGGGACAGGGACCGGGGAGCTGTTTTTT.

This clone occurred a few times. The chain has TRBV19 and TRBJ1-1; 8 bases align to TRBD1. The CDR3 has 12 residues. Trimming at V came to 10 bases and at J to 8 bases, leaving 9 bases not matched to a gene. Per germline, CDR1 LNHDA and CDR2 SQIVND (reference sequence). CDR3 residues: CAIRNRDREAFF. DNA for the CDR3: TGTGCCATTAGAAACCGGGACAGGGAAGCTTTCTTT.

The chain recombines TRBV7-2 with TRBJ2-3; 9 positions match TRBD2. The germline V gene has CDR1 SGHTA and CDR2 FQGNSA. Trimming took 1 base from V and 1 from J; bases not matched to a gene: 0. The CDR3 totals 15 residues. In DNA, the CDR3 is TGTGCCAGCAGCTTAGGGACTAGCGGCACAGATACGCAGTATTTT. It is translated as CASSLGTSGTDTQYF.

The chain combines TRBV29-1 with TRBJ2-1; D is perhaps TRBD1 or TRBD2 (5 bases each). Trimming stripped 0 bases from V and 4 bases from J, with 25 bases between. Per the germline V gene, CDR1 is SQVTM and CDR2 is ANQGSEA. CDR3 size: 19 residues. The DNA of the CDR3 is TGCAGCGTTGAAGATGGCCGGATCGCCGGGGCTACCGGTTACAATGAGCAGTTCTTC. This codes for CSVEDGRIAGATGYNEQFF.

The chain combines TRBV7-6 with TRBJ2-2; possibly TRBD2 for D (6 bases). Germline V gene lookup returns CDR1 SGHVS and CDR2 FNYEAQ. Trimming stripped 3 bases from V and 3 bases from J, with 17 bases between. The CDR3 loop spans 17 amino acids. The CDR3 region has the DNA TGTGCCAGCAGCTTCCTCTCGGAGGGCCGGGACACCGGGGAGCTGTTTTTT. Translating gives CASSFLSEGRDTGELFF.

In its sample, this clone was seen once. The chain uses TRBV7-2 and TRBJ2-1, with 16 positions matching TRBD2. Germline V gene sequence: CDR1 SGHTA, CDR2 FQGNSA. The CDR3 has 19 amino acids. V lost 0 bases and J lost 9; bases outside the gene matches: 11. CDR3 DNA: TGTGCCAGCAGCTTAGCTTACCCCGGGACTAGCGGGAGGGGTAGTGAGCAGTTCTTC. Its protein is CASSLAYPGTSGRGSEQFF.

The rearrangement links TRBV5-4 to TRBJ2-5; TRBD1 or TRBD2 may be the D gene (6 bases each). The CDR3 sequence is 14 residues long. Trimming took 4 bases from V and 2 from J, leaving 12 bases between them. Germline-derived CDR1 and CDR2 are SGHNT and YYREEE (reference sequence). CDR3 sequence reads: CASSPGAGQETQYF. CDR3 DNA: TGTGCCAGCAGCCCGGGGGCAGGACAAGAGACCCAGTACTTC.

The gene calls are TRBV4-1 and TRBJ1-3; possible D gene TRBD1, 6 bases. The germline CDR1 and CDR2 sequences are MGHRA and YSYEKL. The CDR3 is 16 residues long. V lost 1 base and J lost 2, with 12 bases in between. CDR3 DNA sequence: TGCGCCAGCAGCCAAGGACAGGCCCAAACTGGAAACACCATATATTTT. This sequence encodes CASSQGQAQTGNTIYF.

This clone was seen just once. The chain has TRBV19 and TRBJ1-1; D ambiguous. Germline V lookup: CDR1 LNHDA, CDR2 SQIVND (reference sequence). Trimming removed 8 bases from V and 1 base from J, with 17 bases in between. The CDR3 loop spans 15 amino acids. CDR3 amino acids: CASQDVRGENTEAFF. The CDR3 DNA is TGTGCCAGTCAAGATGTGAGAGGAGAGAACACTGAAGCTTTCTTT.

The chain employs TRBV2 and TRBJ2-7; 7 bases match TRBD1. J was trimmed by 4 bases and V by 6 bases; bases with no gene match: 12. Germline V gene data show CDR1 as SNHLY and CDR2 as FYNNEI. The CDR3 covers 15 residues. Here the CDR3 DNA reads TGTGCCAGCAGCGAAAGGGACAGCGCGACTTACGAGCAGTACTTC. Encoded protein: CASSERDSATYEQYF.

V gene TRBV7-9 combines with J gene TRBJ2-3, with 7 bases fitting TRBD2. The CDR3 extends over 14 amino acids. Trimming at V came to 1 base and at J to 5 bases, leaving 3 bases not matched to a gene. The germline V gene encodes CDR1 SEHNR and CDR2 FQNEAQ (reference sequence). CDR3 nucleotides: TGTGCCAGCAGCTTAGGGGCGGGGGAAGATACGCAGTATTTT. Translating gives CASSLGAGEDTQYF. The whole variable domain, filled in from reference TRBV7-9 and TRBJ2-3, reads DTGVSQNPRHKITKRGQNVTFRCDPISEHNRLYWYRQTLGQGPEFLTYFQNEAQLEKSRLLSDRFSAERPKGSFSTLEIQRTEQGDSAMYLCASSLGAGEDTQYFGPGTRLTVL.

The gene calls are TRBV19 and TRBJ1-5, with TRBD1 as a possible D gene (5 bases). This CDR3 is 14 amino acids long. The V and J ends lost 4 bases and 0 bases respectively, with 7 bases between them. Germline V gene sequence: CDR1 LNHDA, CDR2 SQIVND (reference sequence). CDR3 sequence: CASSRGTSNQPQHF. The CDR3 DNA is TGTGCCAGTAGTAGGGGGACTAGCAATCAGCCCCAGCATTTT.

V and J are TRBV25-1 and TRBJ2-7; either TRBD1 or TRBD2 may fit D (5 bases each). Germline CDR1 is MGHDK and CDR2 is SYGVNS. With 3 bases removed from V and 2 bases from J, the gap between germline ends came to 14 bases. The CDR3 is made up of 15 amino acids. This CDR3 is CASSETGTLAYEQYF. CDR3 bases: TGTGCCAGCAGTGAGACCGGGACGCTAGCCTACGAGCAGTACTTC.